The sequence of this T cell receptor (beta chain) was determined in a study of cytomegalovirus exposure and HLA in healthy donors. With 60 Vbeta and 13 Jbeta primers, the PCR was carried out. The protocol was immunoSEQ multiplex PCR, while the TCRdb copy is restricted to in-frame clones and leaves out a portion. The data contain about 55,000 clones, roughly four fifths of them singletons. The germline V gene has CDR1 SEHNR and CDR2 FQNEAQ (reference sequence). The ends lost 1 base at V and 5 bases at J; junction bases unmatched: 4. The CDR3 totals 15 residues. The chain employs TRBV7-9 and TRBJ1-4; the match to TRBD1 covers 7 bases. The sample consisted of PBMCs. The sequence was collected from a man between 25 and 39 years old in good health and CMV-seronegative. DNA for the CDR3: TGTGCCAGCAGCTTAGGAGCAGGGGGGAATGAAAAACTGTTTTTT. Protein product: CASSLGAGGNEKLFF.